This TCR beta chain was captured by sequencing in a study of blood T cell repertoires in COVID-19 (dated by TCRdb to 2020 to 2022). Study-level background: Samples from collaborators originated in the United States, Italy and Spain and spanned both the acute and convalescent phases of COVID-19. The repertoires were released in a freely available public database meant as a resource for research on the immune response to SARS-CoV-2. A de-identified subject ID, COVID-19 status, age in years and sex were almost always included in the sample metadata. HLA class I and class II types, where available, came from metadata supplied by the sample provider rather than from assay-based typing. The dataset comprised deeply sampled blood TCRbeta repertoires from subjects exposed to, actively infected with, or recovered from COVID-19. Samples came from the ongoing ImmuneRACE study (first 160 participants) plus 1,254 subjects from 6 global collaborators. The prospective study material was composed of cDNA or gDNA derived from T cells, B-cell-depleted T cells, or PBMCs.

TCRbeta CDR3 regions were amplified from genomic DNA using the immunoSEQ Assay, a bias-controlled multiplex PCR. On the study's bioinformatics: The number of nucleated cells in each sample was estimated from the amplification of reference gene primers within the assay. To quantify the absolute abundance of each unique TCRbeta CDR3 rearrangement, sequence reads were collapsed and filtered. For each sample, productive Simpson clonality was calculated by taking the square root of Simpson's diversity index across productive rearrangements. TCRdb's version of the immuneACCESS table is confined to in-frame rearrangements and falls short of the full clone set. An unresolved V gene accounts for under half of the shortfall where checked; the remainder is of unknown origin. That table furnishes V, J and clone size, whereas the DNA furnished D and trimming. The sample data list approximately 260,000 clones, and about nine tenths of these were observed just once. Under 2.5% of the sample belongs to the ten largest clones.

Collaborating institutions collected whole blood in K2EDTA tubes following their own protocols. Collaborator samples were shipped for TCRbeta analysis as frozen whole blood, isolated PBMCs, or DNA extracted from either sample type. Broader findings and caveats from the paper: The quantity of clinical and demographic metadata differed by source and by participant and was supplied without curation.

At the junction V is shortened by 7 bases and J by 2 bases; bases outside the gene matches: 10. The CDR3 goes from the cysteine to the phenylalanine over 15 residues. Just CDR3 DNA is preserved here, 45 bases in frame from base 1. According to the germline V gene (reference sequence), CDR1 reads MNHEY and CDR2 reads SMNVEV. In the case of this clone: Which antigen it targets is not known. Base qualities are missing; no much larger clone stands one base away.

What was sequenced was peripheral blood. Recombination joined TRBV27 with TRBJ2-7; 8 middle bases align to TRBD1. The TCR comes from a man aged 50 to 60 with acute or convalescent COVID-19. The DNA sequence is given as TGTGCCAGCACTTCCGGGACAGGACCGACCTACGAGCAGTACTTC. Its protein reads: CASTSGTGPTYEQYF.